This record covers a single T cell receptor (beta chain). Compared with the rest of its sample, this clone is medium-sized (0.01 to 0.1%). The antigen this receptor binds is unknown. Base qualities were left out, and no much larger clone turns up one base away. The data derive from a study of metastatic and nonmetastatic thyroid tumors (dated by TCRdb to the early 2020s). At the level of the whole study: The researchers compared repertoires between peripheral blood samples and tumor or nodule tissue samples from patients with malignant or benign thyroid disease.

The receptor library was made with PCR. Sequencing was performed on an Illumina HiSeq 4000. The TCR beta-chain CDR3 region of each patient was profiled by high-throughput sequencing. The authors' pipeline ran thus. The researchers built a classifier to tell apart papillary thyroid cancer patients with distant metastasis, based on CDR3 differences among clinicopathological groups. Repertoire diversity was assessed with the Shannon index, and tumor-blood repertoire similarity with the Morisita-Horn index. Clones were called with MiXCR by TCRdb after fastp trimmed the public reads at Q25, and only in-frame beta chains were retained. Clone size and V and J calls follow TCRdb, not the original study. The sample table holds about 39,000 clones, of which approximately 17% were seen once. The top ten hold around 13% of the sample. Results and caveats for the whole study, not just this receptor: TCR beta diversity was reported as significantly higher in malignant tumors than in benign nodules, in both blood and tumor samples.

CDR1 and CDR2 were assigned from the germline V gene as SQVTM and ANQGSEA. V is pruned by 4 bases and J by 3 bases, leaving 8 bases of the junction without a gene match. Measured from the cysteine to the phenylalanine, the CDR3 is 14 residues long. Of all the DNA, just the CDR3 is kept, 42 bases in frame from base 1. No treatment had been received by any patient before thyroid surgery. Using T-cell receptor beta sequencing, the researchers looked back retrospectively at clinical samples from patients, gathered between about 2012 and 2018. Specimen: tumor tissue. This TCR derives from a female donor with papillary thyroid cancer or a benign thyroid nodule (not recorded which). Some clones in this sample may be carry-over from other donors' samples. The rearranged chain carries TRBV29-1 and TRBJ1-1, with 7 bases aligning to TRBD1. The bases are TGCAGCGTTGTAGGGCGTCAGGGGGACACTGAAGCTTTCTTT. Its protein product is CSVVGRQGDTEAFF.